The T cell receptor beta chain under discussion was sequenced for a study of identical twins. Study outcomes and limitations: Fewer insertions marked abundant cord blood beta clonotypes; young adult naive trended weakly, memory not at all. With monozygotic twins, out-of-frame TCR alpha sharing exceeded what models estimated. Low generation-probability sequences were in excess among twin-shared out-of-frame alpha sequences.

Only a few counts were recorded for this clonotype. What it binds is not known. TCRdb called the 5' RACE reads again in MiXCR, with one record for every CDR3 protein. The repertoire includes about 240,000 distinct CDR3 sequences, roughly 13% of them detected once, and 3.5% to 5% sits in the top ten. The V gene lost 0 bases and the J gene lost 13 bases, with 11 bases spanning the gap. CDR3 size: 13 residues. Germline V gene sequence: CDR1 SGHNT, CDR2 YYREEE (reference sequence). Separately, the same data were catalogued under a study of yellow fever vaccine responses in identical twins.

The sequenced sample was memory (CD45RO+) T cells sorted from blood. The V call is TRBV5-4, the J call TRBJ1-6, with no clear D. The clonotype was recovered from a woman aged 18-29 years in good health. The CDR3 sequence is CASSLAAWAPLHF. CDR3 bases: TGTGCCAGCAGCTTGGCCGCGTGGGCGCCCCTCCACTTT.